The 7 T cell receptor beta chains presented below share a single source sample, sequenced in a study of T cell responses to AZD1222 COVID-19 vaccine. Measured with immunoSEQ multiplex PCR; TCRdb has only the in-frame clones, and not every one. The sample consists of approximately 89,000 clones, around 92% of them appearing once. Material: peripheral blood, obtained on day 0 of AZD1222 vaccination. These receptors were collected from an adult in good health.

This chain joins TRBV18 and TRBJ2-1, with 10 bases matching TRBD2. Trimming at V came to 2 bases and at J to 7 bases, leaving 8 bases not matched to a gene. Germline CDR1 reads KGHSH; CDR2 reads LQKENI. There are 16 residues in the CDR3. CDR3 in DNA: TGTGCCAGCTCACCATGGGAGACTAGCGGGCGGAATGAGCAGTTCTTC. Encoded protein: CASSPWETSGRNEQFF. Full variable domain (missing parts from reference TRBV18 and TRBJ2-1): NAGVMQNPRHLVRRRGQEARLRCSPMKGHSHVYWYRQLPEEGLKFMVYLQKENIIDESGMPKERFSAEFPKEGPSILRIQQVVRGDSAAYFCASSPWETSGRNEQFFGPGTRLTVL.

This chain joins TRBV6-5 and TRBJ1-5, with TRBD1 matching 8 bases. Germline V gene lookup returns CDR1 MNHEY and CDR2 SVGAGI. V was clipped by 8 bases and J by 5 bases; unmatched bases: 2. The CDR3 is 12 residues long. CDR3 in DNA: TGTGCCAGCCACAGGGGGGATCAGCCCCAGCATTTT. It encodes CASHRGDQPQHF.

The chain is built from TRBV6-2 or TRBV6-3 and TRBJ2-3; a weak D match, TRBD2 (6 bases). Germline V CDR1 and CDR2: MNHEY, SVGEGT. This CDR3 has 14 residues. V lost 3 bases to trimming and J lost 6 bases, with 13 bases between them. CDR3 residues: CASSYRAGSDTQYF. The CDR3 nucleotides are TGTGCCAGCAGTTATAGGGCGGGATCGGATACGCAGTATTTT.

The chain is built from TRBV29-1 and TRBJ2-5, with D perhaps matching TRBD2 (5 bases). V dropped 0 bases and J dropped 1 base, with 9 bases sitting between them. The germline CDR1 and CDR2 sequences are SQVTM and ANQGSEA. There are 14 residues in the CDR3. CDR3 residues: CSVEEEVPQETQYF. In DNA form, the CDR3 reads TGCAGCGTTGAAGAGGAGGTACCCCAAGAGACCCAGTACTTC.

The chain uses TRBV2 and TRBJ1-1, with 10 bases aligning to TRBD1. The CDR3 sequence is 14 residues long. J was trimmed by 4 bases and V by 6 bases; bases with no gene match: 5. Germline V gene sequence: CDR1 SNHLY, CDR2 FYNNEI. The CDR3 here is CASRGTGAGTEAFF. DNA for the CDR3: TGTGCCAGCAGGGGGACAGGGGCTGGCACTGAAGCTTTCTTT.

The chain carries TRBV5-1 and TRBJ2-2; 11 bases agree with TRBD1. Germline CDR1 and CDR2: SGHRS and YFSETQ. This CDR3 comprises 16 residues. The V and J ends lost 9 bases and 5 bases, in that order; junction bases with no gene match: 12. The CDR3 reads CATSISGTGGTGELFF. Written as DNA, the CDR3 is TGCGCCACCTCTATCTCCGGGACAGGGGGAACCGGGGAGCTGTTTTTT. The full variable domain, its missing parts supplied by reference TRBV5-1 and TRBJ2-2, is KAGVTQTPRYLIKTRGQQVTLSCSPISGHRSVSWYQQTPGQGLQFLFEYFSETQRNKGNFPGRFSGRQFSNSRSEMNVSTLELGDSALYLCATSISGTGGTGELFFGEGSRLTVL.

This clone was recorded a few times. CDR3 DNA: TGTGCCAGCTCACCGACACGGACTAGCGGGAACGAACAAAACTACGAGCAGTACTTC. Protein: CASSPTRTSGNEQNYEQYF. The gene calls are TRBV18 and TRBJ2-7; 12 nucleotides agree with TRBD2. The CDR3 sequence is 19 residues long. V lost 3 bases to trimming and J lost 3 bases; unmatched junction nucleotides: 15. Germline V gives CDR1 KGHSH, CDR2 LQKENI. Supplemented by reference TRBV18 and TRBJ2-7, the full variable domain reads NAGVMQNPRHLVRRRGQEARLRCSPMKGHSHVYWYRQLPEEGLKFMVYLQKENIIDESGMPKERFSAEFPKEGPSILRIQQVVRGDSAAYFCASSPTRTSGNEQNYEQYFGPGTRLTVT.